This T cell receptor (beta chain) was documented in a study of T-cell memory formation after mild COVID-19. CDR3 length: 14 amino acids. V was pared by 0 bases and J by 4 bases, with 7 bases between. CDR1 and CDR2 from the germline V gene are SGHTA and FQGNSA. This clonotype was seen a few times. TCRdb called the 5' RACE reads again in MiXCR, with one record for every CDR3 protein. The sample has roughly 280,000 distinct CDR3 sequences, roughly 17% seen once. The sequencing input was PBMCs or a T cell subset sorted from them (not recorded which). J is TRBJ1-5 and V is TRBV7-2; D gene uncertain. The clonotype was recovered from a man aged 18-30 years who had mild COVID-19 (a few samples of this study predate the infection). Cell type and time point are not known. In DNA, the CDR3 is TGTGCCAGCAGCTTAGCGCCAAGAAATCAGCCCCAGCATTTT. This encodes CASSLAPRNQPQHF.